Listed below are T cell receptor beta chains from one sample, sequenced in a study of beta chain features in type 1 diabetes. TCRdb's table, derived via immunoSEQ multiplex PCR, lists solely in-frame clones and lacks some. The profile shows 900,000 or so clones, roughly 16% of them singletons. Sequenced input: naive CD4+ T cells from blood. The origin of the receptors is a woman aged 18-29 years in good health. The CDR3 runs from the conserved cysteine through the conserved F or W. Each record gives: J gene, V gene, D gene, CDR3 protein. D genes are given only for firm matches.

TRBJ1-1,TRBV7-9,.,CASSLEGASTEAFF
TRBJ2-3,TRBV7-2,.,CASSPQASTDTQYF
TRBJ2-4,TRBV5-4,TRBD2,CASSSAKTSGRGNIQYF
TRBJ2-7,TRBV7-6,.,CASSLARGPYEQYF
TRBJ1-2,TRBV20-1,.,CSASSGYGYTF
TRBJ1-1,TRBV10-3,.,CAISEVVLWDAGVNTEAFF
TRBJ1-4,TRBV18,.,CASSPTANEKLFF
TRBJ1-1,TRBV19,.,CASSISAGRNTEAFF
TRBJ2-7,TRBV7-2,.,CASSLAARYEQYF
TRBJ2-7,TRBV7-9,.,CASSSYGTAGYEQYF
TRBJ2-7,TRBV6-5,.,CASSNRVAASYEQYF
TRBJ1-1,TRBV5-4,TRBD1,CASSLGDSWKGEAFF
TRBJ1-5,TRBV4-2,TRBD1,CASSSATGGGNQPQHF
TRBJ1-3,TRBV7-9,.,CASSLRAGAGNTIYF
TRBJ2-6,TRBV5-6,.,CASSQYRAGANVLTF
TRBJ2-3,TRBV7-2,TRBD2,CASSRTSGSGASDTQYF
TRBJ2-6,TRBV18,.,CASSPIPRAAAANVLTF
TRBJ1-4,TRBV29-1,TRBD1,CSVLQGAANEKLFF
TRBJ2-7,TRBV7-2,.,CASSWVGLSYEQYF
TRBJ2-7,TRBV7-2,.,CASSTAHSYEQYF
TRBJ2-7,TRBV5-1,.,CASSLMPGSYEQYF
TRBJ2-5,TRBV5-4,.,CASSLAWGLQETQYF
TRBJ2-5,TRBV11-2,.,CASSSTAGRRTQETQYF
TRBJ2-7,TRBV4-2,.,CASSQVPGESYEQYF
TRBJ1-1,TRBV4-2,.,CASSLRDTMNTEAFF
TRBJ2-3,TRBV7-9,.,CASSLGFRDTQYF
TRBJ2-2,TRBV28,.,CASNPIRGVNTGELFF
TRBJ2-7,TRBV2,TRBD1,CASRSDRGLYEQYF
TRBJ2-1,TRBV5-1,.,CASSAIQGTNEQFF
TRBJ2-6,TRBV18,.,CASSPSGANVLTF
TRBJ2-2,TRBV28,.,CASTGLGELFF
TRBJ2-3,TRBV19,.,CASSAGSADTQYF
TRBJ1-1,TRBV19,.,CASTDLGGVNTEAFF
TRBJ1-4,TRBV6-6,.,CASSRNQGGNEKLFF
TRBJ2-2,TRBV28,.,CASSEFTLRDDNTGELFF
TRBJ2-5,TRBV28,TRBD1,CASSSGTVAETQYF
TRBJ2-7,TRBV5-1,.,CASSSSQFGEQYF
TRBJ2-3,TRBV5-1,TRBD2,CASSRGLARTDTQYF
TRBJ2-2,TRBV19,TRBD1,CASSTGTGGTGELFF
TRBJ2-3,TRBV6-5,TRBD2,CASSYQGLVSDTQYF
TRBJ2-3,TRBV9,.,CASSVELDTQYF
TRBJ2-5,TRBV28,.,CASSLWQGISRETQYF
TRBJ1-4,TRBV7-8,TRBD1,CASSFAGTGAEKLFF
TRBJ2-7,TRBV2,.,CASSDMVPYYEQYF
TRBJ1-2,TRBV11-2,TRBD1,CASSTGQGASYGYTF
TRBJ2-4,TRBV5-4,.,CASSFQGLAKNIQYF
TRBJ2-7,TRBV28,.,CASSFPGGATYEQYF
TRBJ2-3,TRBV15,.,CATSRELGGSDTQYF
TRBJ2-1,TRBV28,.,CASSRALLANEQFF
TRBJ1-1,TRBV2,.,CASNPQGMNTEAFF
TRBJ2-3,TRBV10-3,TRBD2,CAISQTSGATDTQYF
TRBJ2-2,TRBV29-1,.,CSVGRAGELFF
TRBJ2-1,TRBV5-6,TRBD2,CASSPRLAGRNEQFF
TRBJ2-5,TRBV5-1,.,CASSPGQPQETQYF